This TCR beta chain was observed in a study of regulatory T cells in long-lasting Graves disease. Relying on iRepertoire HTBI primers and Arm-PCR of CDR3 regions, the team built TCR beta libraries. TCRdb processed the multiplex PCR reads anew with MiXCR; each CDR3 protein has one entry. The repertoire holds about 400,000 distinct CDR3 sequences, with roughly 20% as singletons. This clonotype has only a few counts. V was cut by 7 bases and J by 8 bases, with 15 bases left in between. There are 14 residues in the CDR3. Germline values: CDR1 SGHDN, CDR2 FVKESK. The time point is: persistent/refractory GD, antithyroid drugs over 5 years with positive TRAb. The TCR library was made from RNA that had been extracted from PBMCs in TRIzol.

The specimen was peripheral blood mononuclear cells (PBMCs), collected when the disease was refractory, from a patient treated with antithyroid drugs. The sequence derives from a female donor with Graves disease. V usage is TRBV14 and J usage is TRBJ1-6; maybe TRBD1 (6 bases). The CDR3 is CASKSTGLDSPLHF. For the CDR3, the DNA is TGTGCCAGCAAGTCGACAGGTCTGGATTCACCCCTCCACTTT.